A selection of T cell receptor beta chains follows, all from one sample in a study of cytomegalovirus exposure and HLA in healthy donors. Assay used: immunoSEQ multiplex PCR; TCRdb lists only in-frame clones, some missing. The sample lists around 250,000 clones, 80% to 95% occurring once. Sequencing was performed on PBMCs. The source is a girl aged 2 to 10 in good health and CMV-seronegative. The CDR3 runs from the conserved cysteine through the conserved F or W. A D gene is named only where the DNA matches it firmly. Clone size is not always given. Where it is, it says once, few, many or a class for expanded clones.

J: TRBJ1-5
size: .
D: .
length: 13
V: TRBV27
DNA: TGTGCCAGCGGAAGACAGAGCAATCAGCCCCAGCATTTT
CDR3: CASGRQSNQPQHF

J: TRBJ1-2
size: .
D: .
length: 11
V: TRBV18
DNA: TGTGCCAGCTCACCAGGGCAGGGCTACACCTTC
CDR3: CASSPGQGYTF

J: TRBJ2-7
size: .
D: TRBD1
length: 13
V: TRBV6-1
DNA: TGTGCCAGCAACGACAGGGGGATAAGCGAGCAGTACTTC
CDR3: CASNDRGISEQYF

J: TRBJ2-5
size: .
D: .
length: 11
V: TRBV10-3
DNA: TGTGCCATCAGTGAGTCACAGGCCCAGTACTTC
CDR3: CAISESQAQYF

J: TRBJ1-5
size: .
D: .
length: 14
V: TRBV6-1
DNA: TGTGCCAGCAGTGAAGGACAGGCCAATCAGCCCCAGCATTTT
CDR3: CASSEGQANQPQHF

J: TRBJ1-1
size: .
D: TRBD1
length: 13
V: TRBV19
DNA: TGTGCCACCGTGGACAGGCTAAGCGCTGAAGCTTTCTTT
CDR3: CATVDRLSAEAFF

J: TRBJ2-3
size: .
D: TRBD2
length: 16
V: TRBV7-8
DNA: TGTGCCAGCAGCCCCTTGGGACTAGCGGGTACAGATACGCAGTATTTT
CDR3: CASSPLGLAGTDTQYF

J: TRBJ2-3
size: .
D: .
length: 14
V: TRBV29-1
DNA: TGCAGCGTTGTAGGGCAGGGAGGGGGAGATACGCAGTATTTT
CDR3: CSVVGQGGGDTQYF

J: TRBJ2-1
size: .
D: .
length: 13
V: TRBV11-3
DNA: TGTGCCAGCAGCGCTGAGGGGGTGAATGAGCAGTTCTTC
CDR3: CASSAEGVNEQFF

J: TRBJ1-6
size: .
D: .
length: 15
V: TRBV11-2
DNA: TGTGCCAGCAGCGCCCCCGACAGGCTAAATTCACCCCTCCACTTT
CDR3: CASSAPDRLNSPLHF

J: TRBJ2-1
size: .
D: TRBD2
length: 15
V: TRBV19
DNA: TGTGCCAGTAGCCGACTAGCGGGAGGGGGCAATGAGCAGTTCTTC
CDR3: CASSRLAGGGNEQFF

J: TRBJ2-7
size: .
D: TRBD1
length: 17
V: TRBV2
DNA: TGTGCCAGCAGTCCCGAATGTGGGACAGGGTCGGTATGCGGGCAGTACTTC
CDR3: CASSPECGTGSVCGQYF

J: TRBJ2-3
size: .
D: TRBD1
length: 19
V: TRBV5-1
DNA: TGCGCCAGCAGCCCCGCAACCGCTCAGGGGGTTTGGGACACAGATACGCAGTATTTT
CDR3: CASSPATAQGVWDTDTQYF

J: TRBJ2-2
size: once
D: TRBD1
length: 14
V: TRBV29-1
DNA: TGCAGCGTTGCCGGGACAGGGTACACCGGGGAGCTGTTTTTT
CDR3: CSVAGTGYTGELFF

J: TRBJ2-7
size: .
D: TRBD1
length: 20
V: TRBV19
DNA: TGTGCCAGTAGTATAGGGGCTGCAAGGACAGGGGGCGATTATCCCTACGAGCAGTACTTC
CDR3: CASSIGAARTGGDYPYEQYF

J: TRBJ2-7
size: .
D: TRBD2
length: 12
V: TRBV7-2
DNA: TGTGCCAGCAGCTGGACTAGGTACGAGCAGTACTTC
CDR3: CASSWTRYEQYF

J: TRBJ1-2
size: once
D: TRBD1
length: 14
V: TRBV2
DNA: TGTGCCAGCAGTCCGGACAGGGGAAACTATGGCTACACCTTC
CDR3: CASSPDRGNYGYTF

J: TRBJ1-1
size: .
D: .
length: 15
V: TRBV28
DNA: TGTGCCAGCAGTTCCCGCTCAGGGTTGCGGACTGAAGCTTTCTTT
CDR3: CASSSRSGLRTEAFF

J: TRBJ2-7
size: .
D: .
length: 16
V: TRBV23-1
DNA: TGCGCCAGCAGTCAATCGGGGGCGGAGCAAGCCTACGAGCAGTACTTC
CDR3: CASSQSGAEQAYEQYF

J: TRBJ2-3
size: once
D: .
length: 16
V: TRBV15
DNA: TGTGCCACCAGCCAATGGACAGAAGAAGGCACAGATACGCAGTATTTT
CDR3: CATSQWTEEGTDTQYF

J: TRBJ2-1
size: .
D: TRBD2
length: 15
V: TRBV11-2
DNA: TGTGCCAGCAGCAAACTAGCGGGAGGGGGGAATGAGCAGTTCTTC
CDR3: CASSKLAGGGNEQFF

J: TRBJ2-1
size: .
D: .
length: 15
V: TRBV6-6
DNA: TGTGCCAGCAGCGCACAGGGTACTATCTACAATGAGCAGTTCTTC
CDR3: CASSAQGTIYNEQFF

J: TRBJ2-7
size: .
D: .
length: 13
V: TRBV29-1
DNA: TGCAGCGCCGAGGGGGGGAATACCTACGAGCAGTACTTC
CDR3: CSAEGGNTYEQYF

J: TRBJ2-7
size: .
D: TRBD1
length: 14
V: TRBV15
DNA: TGTGCCACCAGCAGGATCGGGACAGACTACGAGCAGTACTTC
CDR3: CATSRIGTDYEQYF

J: TRBJ1-4
size: .
D: .
length: 18
V: TRBV27
DNA: TGTGCCAGCAGTTTCCATAGCCCCAGGGAGGCAACTAATGAAAAACTGTTTTTT
CDR3: CASSFHSPREATNEKLFF

J: TRBJ2-2
size: .
D: TRBD1
length: 15
V: TRBV19
DNA: TGTGCCAGTATAACCGGGACAGGGGGCACCGGGGAGCTGTTTTTT
CDR3: CASITGTGGTGELFF

J: TRBJ1-3
size: .
D: .
length: 16
V: TRBV5-1
DNA: TGCGCCAGCAGCTCCGACTTGAGTGGTGCTGGAAACACCATATATTTT
CDR3: CASSSDLSGAGNTIYF

J: TRBJ1-5
size: .
D: .
length: 13
V: TRBV30
DNA: TGTGCCTGGAGTATACAGGGAAATCAGCCCCAGCATTTT
CDR3: CAWSIQGNQPQHF

J: TRBJ2-7
size: .
D: .
length: 17
V: TRBV5-6
DNA: TGTGCCAGCAGCATCCGGAAGGGGTCCCTCTCGTACTACGAGCAGTACTTC
CDR3: CASSIRKGSLSYYEQYF

J: TRBJ2-1
size: .
D: TRBD2
length: 14
V: TRBV19
DNA: TGTGCCAGTACCCCAGCGGGGGGGCAGGGTGAGCAGTTCTTC
CDR3: CASTPAGGQGEQFF

J: TRBJ1-1
size: .
D: TRBD1
length: 13
V: TRBV19
DNA: TGTGCCAGTAGTCATGACAGGGGCACTGAAGCTTTCTTT
CDR3: CASSHDRGTEAFF

J: TRBJ2-1
size: .
D: TRBD2
length: 15
V: TRBV2
DNA: TGTGCCAGCACCGCAGGGGTGCGGGAGGAAGATGAGCAGTTCTTC
CDR3: CASTAGVREEDEQFF

J: TRBJ1-5
size: .
D: TRBD1
length: 16
V: TRBV27
DNA: TGTGCCAGCAGTTTACCGCAGGGGGCGAATCATCAGCCCCAGCATTTT
CDR3: CASSLPQGANHQPQHF

J: TRBJ2-2
size: .
D: TRBD2
length: 19
V: TRBV2
DNA: TGTGCCAGCAGTGAAGCAGGGCTAGCGGGAGTGCCGAACACCGGGGAGCTGTTTTTT
CDR3: CASSEAGLAGVPNTGELFF

J: TRBJ1-1
size: .
D: .
length: 13
V: TRBV4-1
DNA: TGCGCCAGCAGCCAGGAAAGACAGTTTGAAGCTTTCTTT
CDR3: CASSQERQFEAFF

J: TRBJ1-1
size: .
D: TRBD1
length: 14
V: TRBV6-6
DNA: TGTGCCAGCACCCTGACAGGGGACAATGCTGAAGCTTTCTTT
CDR3: CASTLTGDNAEAFF

J: TRBJ2-3
size: few
D: TRBD2
length: 16
V: TRBV9
DNA: TGTGCCAGCAGCGTAGCAAGCGGGGGGAACACAGATACGCAGTATTTT
CDR3: CASSVASGGNTDTQYF

J: TRBJ2-5
size: .
D: TRBD1
length: 16
V: TRBV6-6
DNA: TGTGCCAGCAATCCACCCGGACAGGGTGGGCAAGAGACCCAGTACTTC
CDR3: CASNPPGQGGQETQYF

J: TRBJ2-7
size: .
D: .
length: 13
V: TRBV10-3
DNA: TGTGCCATCAGAACAGGGACCCTCTACGAGCAGTACTTC
CDR3: CAIRTGTLYEQYF